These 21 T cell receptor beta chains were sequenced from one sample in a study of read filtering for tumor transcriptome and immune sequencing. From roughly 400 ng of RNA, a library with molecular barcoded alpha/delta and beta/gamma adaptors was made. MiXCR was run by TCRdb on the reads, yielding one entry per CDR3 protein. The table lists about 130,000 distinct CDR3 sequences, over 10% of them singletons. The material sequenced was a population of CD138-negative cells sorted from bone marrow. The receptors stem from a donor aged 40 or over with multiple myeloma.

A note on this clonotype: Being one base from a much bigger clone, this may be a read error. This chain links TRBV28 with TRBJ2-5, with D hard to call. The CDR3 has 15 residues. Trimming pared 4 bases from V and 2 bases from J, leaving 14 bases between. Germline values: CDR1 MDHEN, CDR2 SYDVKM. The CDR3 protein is CASSSGRALQETQYF. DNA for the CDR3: TGTGCCAGCAGTTCTGGAAGGGCGTTACAAGAGACCCAGTACTTC.

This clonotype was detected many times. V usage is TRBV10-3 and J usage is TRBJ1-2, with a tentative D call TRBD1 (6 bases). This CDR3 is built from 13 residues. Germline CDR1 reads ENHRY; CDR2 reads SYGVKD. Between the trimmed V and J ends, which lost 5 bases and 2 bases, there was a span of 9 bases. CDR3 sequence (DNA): TGTGCCATCAGTAAGGACAGAAACTATGGCTACACCTTC. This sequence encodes CAISKDRNYGYTF.

The CDR3 here is CASSPGPGIGELFF. The CDR3 region has the DNA TGTGCCAGCTCACCAGGCCCGGGAATCGGGGAGCTGTTTTTT. V and J are TRBV18 and TRBJ2-2, with a possible D match to TRBD2 (5 bases). The V end was cut by 2 bases, the J end by 7 bases, with 11 bases between. The CDR3 covers 14 residues. Germline CDR1 is KGHSH and CDR2 is LQKENI.

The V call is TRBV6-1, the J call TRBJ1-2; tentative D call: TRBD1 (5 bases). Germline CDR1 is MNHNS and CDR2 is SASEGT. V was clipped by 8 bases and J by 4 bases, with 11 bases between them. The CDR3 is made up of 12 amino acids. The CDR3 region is CASADSPYGYTF. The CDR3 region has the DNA TGTGCCAGCGCCGACAGCCCCTATGGCTACACCTTC.

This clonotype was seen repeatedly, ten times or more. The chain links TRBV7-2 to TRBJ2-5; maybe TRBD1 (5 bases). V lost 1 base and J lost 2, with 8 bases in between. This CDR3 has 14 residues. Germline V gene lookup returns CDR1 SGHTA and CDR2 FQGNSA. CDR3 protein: CASSLGQLQETQYF. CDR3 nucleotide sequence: TGTGCCAGCAGCTTAGGACAGCTACAAGAGACCCAGTACTTC. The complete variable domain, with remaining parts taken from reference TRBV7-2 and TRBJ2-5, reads GAGVSQSPSNKVTEKGKDVELRCDPISGHTALYWYRQSLGQGLEFLIYFQGNSAPDKSGLPSDRFSAERTGGSVSTLTIQRTQQEDSAVYLCASSLGQLQETQYFGPGTRLLVL.

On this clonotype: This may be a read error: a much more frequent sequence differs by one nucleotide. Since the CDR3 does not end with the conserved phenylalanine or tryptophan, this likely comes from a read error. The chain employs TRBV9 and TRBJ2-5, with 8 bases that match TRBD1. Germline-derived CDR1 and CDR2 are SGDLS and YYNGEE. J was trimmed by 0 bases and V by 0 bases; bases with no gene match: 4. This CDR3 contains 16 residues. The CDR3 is CASSVGTGLYQETQYL. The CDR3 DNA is TGTGCCAGCAGCGTAGGGACAGGGTTGTACCAAGAGACCCAGTACCTC.

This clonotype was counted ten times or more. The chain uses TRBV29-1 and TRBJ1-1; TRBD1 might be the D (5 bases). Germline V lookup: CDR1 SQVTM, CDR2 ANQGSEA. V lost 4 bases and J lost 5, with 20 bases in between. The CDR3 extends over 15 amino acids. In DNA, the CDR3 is TGCAGCGTTGGGGGGGAGGCATACGGTCGTACTGAAGCTTTCTTT. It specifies CSVGGEAYGRTEAFF.

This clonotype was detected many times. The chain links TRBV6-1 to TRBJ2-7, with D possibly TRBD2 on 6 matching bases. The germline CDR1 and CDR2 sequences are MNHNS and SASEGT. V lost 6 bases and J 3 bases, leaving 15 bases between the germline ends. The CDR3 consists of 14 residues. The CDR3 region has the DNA TGTGCCAGCAGGTACGGGACTTATGGCTACGAGCAGTACTTC. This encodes CASRYGTYGYEQYF.

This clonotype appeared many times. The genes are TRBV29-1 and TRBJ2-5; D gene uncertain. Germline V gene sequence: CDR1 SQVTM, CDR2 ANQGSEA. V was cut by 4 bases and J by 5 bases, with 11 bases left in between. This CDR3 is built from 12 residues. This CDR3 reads CSVGTTQETQYF. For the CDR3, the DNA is TGCAGCGTTGGGACCACTCAGGAGACCCAGTACTTC. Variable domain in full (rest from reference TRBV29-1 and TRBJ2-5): SAVISQKPSRDICQRGTSLTIQCQVDSQVTMMFWYRQQPGQSLTLIATANQGSEATYESGFVIDKFPISRPNLTFSTLTVSNMSPEDSSIYLCSVGTTQETQYFGPGTRLLVL.

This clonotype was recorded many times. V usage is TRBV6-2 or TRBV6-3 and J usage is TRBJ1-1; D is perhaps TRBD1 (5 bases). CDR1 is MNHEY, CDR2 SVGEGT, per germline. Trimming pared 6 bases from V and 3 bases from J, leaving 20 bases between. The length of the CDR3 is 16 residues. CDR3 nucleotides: TGTGCCAGCAGCCCCCGTTTTTTTGCGGGGGACACTGAAGCTTTCTTT. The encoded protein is CASSPRFFAGDTEAFF.

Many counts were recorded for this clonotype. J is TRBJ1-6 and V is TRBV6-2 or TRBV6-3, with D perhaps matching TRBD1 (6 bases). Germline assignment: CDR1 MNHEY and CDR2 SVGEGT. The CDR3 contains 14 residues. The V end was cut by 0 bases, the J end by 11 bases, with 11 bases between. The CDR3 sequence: CASSYSQGIAPLHF. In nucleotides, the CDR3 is TGTGCCAGCAGTTACTCCCAGGGGATAGCACCCCTCCACTTT.

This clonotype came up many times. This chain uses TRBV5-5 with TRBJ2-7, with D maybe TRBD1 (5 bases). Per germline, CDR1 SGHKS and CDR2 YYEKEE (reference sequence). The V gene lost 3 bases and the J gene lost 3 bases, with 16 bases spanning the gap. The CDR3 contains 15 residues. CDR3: CASSSGPETDYEQYF. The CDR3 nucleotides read TGTGCCAGCAGCTCCGGCCCCGAGACAGACTACGAGCAGTACTTC.

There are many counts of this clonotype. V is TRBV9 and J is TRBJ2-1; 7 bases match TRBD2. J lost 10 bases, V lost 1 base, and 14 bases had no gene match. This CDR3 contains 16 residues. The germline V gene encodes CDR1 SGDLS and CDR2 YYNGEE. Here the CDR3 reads CASSVMAGVESGEQFF. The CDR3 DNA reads TGTGCCAGCAGCGTAATGGCGGGGGTCGAAAGTGGGGAGCAGTTCTTC.

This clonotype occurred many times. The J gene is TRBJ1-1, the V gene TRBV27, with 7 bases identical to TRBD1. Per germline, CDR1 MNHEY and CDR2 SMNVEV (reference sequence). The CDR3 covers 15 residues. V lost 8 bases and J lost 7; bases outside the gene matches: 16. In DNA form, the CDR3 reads TGTGCCAGCTCCTTTTCCGGGACAGCCAGTATTGAAGCTTTCTTT. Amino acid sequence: CASSFSGTASIEAFF.

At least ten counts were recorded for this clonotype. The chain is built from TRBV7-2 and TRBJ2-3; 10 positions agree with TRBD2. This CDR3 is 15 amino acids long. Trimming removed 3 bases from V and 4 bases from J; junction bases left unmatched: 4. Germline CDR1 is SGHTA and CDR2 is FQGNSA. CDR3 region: CASSFPGTSADTQYF. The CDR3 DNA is TGTGCCAGCAGCTTCCCCGGGACTAGCGCAGATACGCAGTATTTT.

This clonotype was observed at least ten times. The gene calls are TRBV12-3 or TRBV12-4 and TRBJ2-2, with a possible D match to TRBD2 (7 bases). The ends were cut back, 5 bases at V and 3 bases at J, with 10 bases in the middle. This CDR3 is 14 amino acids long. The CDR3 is CASSTGRDTGELFF. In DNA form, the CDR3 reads TGTGCCAGCAGTACAGGGAGGGACACCGGGGAGCTGTTTTTT.

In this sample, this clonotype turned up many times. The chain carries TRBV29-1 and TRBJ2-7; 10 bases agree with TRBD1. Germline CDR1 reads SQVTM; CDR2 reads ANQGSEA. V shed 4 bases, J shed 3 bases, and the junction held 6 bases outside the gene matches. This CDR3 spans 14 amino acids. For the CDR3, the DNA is TGCAGCGTTGGCCGGGACAGGGGTTTCTACGAGCAGTACTTC. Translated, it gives CSVGRDRGFYEQYF.

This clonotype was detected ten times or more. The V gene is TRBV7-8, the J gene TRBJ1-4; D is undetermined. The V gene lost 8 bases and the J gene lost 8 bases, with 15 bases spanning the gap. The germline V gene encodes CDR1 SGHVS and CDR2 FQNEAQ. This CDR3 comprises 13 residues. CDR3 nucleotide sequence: TGTGCCAGCGGTCGCGCGATCCAGGAAAAACTGTTTTTT. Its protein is CASGRAIQEKLFF.

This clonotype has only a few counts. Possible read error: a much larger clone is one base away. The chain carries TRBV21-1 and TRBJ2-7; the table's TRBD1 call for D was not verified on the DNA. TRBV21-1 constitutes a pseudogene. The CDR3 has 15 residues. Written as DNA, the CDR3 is TGTGCCAGCAGCAGAGCTCCCGGGGTTCTCTACGAGCAGTACTTC. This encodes CASSRAPGVLYEQYF.

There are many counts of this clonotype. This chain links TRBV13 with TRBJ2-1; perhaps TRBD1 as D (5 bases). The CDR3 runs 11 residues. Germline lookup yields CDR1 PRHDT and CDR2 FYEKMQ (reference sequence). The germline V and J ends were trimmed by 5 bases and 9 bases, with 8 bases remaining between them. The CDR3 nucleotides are TGTGCCAGCAGCAGAAGGGGTGAGCAGTTCTTC. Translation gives CASSRRGEQFF. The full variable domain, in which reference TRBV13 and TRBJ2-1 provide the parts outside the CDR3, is AAGVIQSPRHLIKEKRETATLKCYPIPRHDTVYWYQQGPGQDPQFLISFYEKMQSDKGSIPDRFSAQQFSDYHSELNMSSLELGDSALYFCASSRRGEQFFGPGTRLTVL.

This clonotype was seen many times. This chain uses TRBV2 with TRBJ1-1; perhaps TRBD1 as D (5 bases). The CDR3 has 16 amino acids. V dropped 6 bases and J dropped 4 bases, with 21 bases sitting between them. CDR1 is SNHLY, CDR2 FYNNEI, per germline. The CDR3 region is CASSGRLDIRLTEAFF. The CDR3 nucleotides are TGTGCCAGCAGCGGGAGGCTGGACATTAGGCTCACTGAAGCTTTCTTT.